This T cell receptor (beta chain) came from a study of CD8 T cells in Susac syndrome. Background on the study: Within the group of sequenced Susac syndrome patients, six had active disease and about 8 were in remission.

CD8+ and CD4+ T cells taken from blood had their TCR beta sequenced. The CDR3 runs 13 residues. Trimming took 7 bases from V and 0 from J; bases not matched to a gene: 0. Germline V lookup: CDR1 LNHDA, CDR2 SQIVND (reference sequence). RNA amounts of roughly 0.45 to 1 ug underwent reverse transcription with random hexamers. Coverage of TCR beta CDR3 amplification by immunoSEQ multiplex PCR extended to 54 Vbeta and 13 Jbeta. TCRdb called the immunoSEQ multiplex PCR reads again in MiXCR, with one record for every CDR3 protein. The top ten hold about 0.14% of the sample, which has about 140,000 distinct CDR3 sequences, 85% to 95% seen once. Whole-study findings and limits: The authors found no clonal expansion in Susac syndrome CD4+ T cell repertoires.

As regards this clonotype: What it binds is unknown.

Sequenced material: CD4+ T cells from PBMCs. The V call is TRBV19, the J call TRBJ2-3; 8 bases fit TRBD2. The clonotype comes from a human donor with Susac syndrome. CDR3 region: CASTSGSTDTQYF. The CDR3 nucleotides read TGTGCCAGTACTAGCGGGAGCACAGATACGCAGTATTTT.